The next 20 T cell receptor beta chains were all read from a single sample in a study of tumor-infiltrating lymphocytes in primary liver carcinoma. Out of unsorted whole blood came the blood RNA, and germline DNA was extracted as well. Using a constant-region primer together with ProtoScript II reverse transcriptase, TCR beta cDNA was made from 500 to 650 ng of total RNA. Three nested multiplex PCR rounds, a slightly modified ARM-PCR method, built the TCR beta libraries. A C-beta reverse primer and TRBV1-TRBV30 forward primers served in each of the first two PCR rounds, at approximately 10 cycles apiece. TCRdb called the multiplex PCR reads again in MiXCR, with one record for every CDR3 protein. The sample shows 250,000 to 350,000 distinct CDR3 sequences, around 50% of them seen only once. The sequenced sample was peripheral blood. These receptors all stem from a woman in her twenties or thirties with primary liver carcinoma and hepatitis B virus infection.

Comment on this clonotype: A single base separates this from a much larger clone, so it may be a read error. The CDR3 nucleotides are TGTGCCAGCAGTTACTTGAGGGGGCGGATCTGTGGCTACACCTTC. It encodes CASSYLRGRICGYTF. This chain joins TRBV6-5 and TRBJ1-2, with TRBD1 identical over 7 bases. CDR3 length equals 15 residues. V lost 1 base, J lost 7 bases, and 9 bases stayed unmatched. Germline CDR1 reads MNHEY; CDR2 reads SVGAGI.

This clonotype was seen repeatedly, ten times or more. This chain uses TRBV6-2 or TRBV6-3 with TRBJ2-3; D is unclear. Germline V gene sequence: CDR1 MNHEY, CDR2 SVGEGT. V lost 2 bases to trimming and J lost 0 bases, with 6 bases between them. The CDR3 has 14 amino acids. CDR3 DNA: TGTGCCAGCAGTTACCTGGGTAGCACAGATACGCAGTATTTT. It encodes CASSYLGSTDTQYF.

The chain couples TRBV12-3 or TRBV12-4 to TRBJ2-1; no reliable D call. This CDR3 is 12 amino acids long. Deletions cut 4 bases from V and 6 bases from J, with 7 bases between. The CDR3 region is CASSSQFNEQFF. CDR3 in DNA: TGTGCCAGCAGTTCCCAGTTCAATGAGCAGTTCTTC.

This clonotype has just a few counts. The chain couples TRBV7-9 to TRBJ2-7; D may match TRBD1 or TRBD2 (6 bases each). Trimming stripped 1 base from V and 5 bases from J, with 12 bases between. Germline-derived CDR1 and CDR2 are SEHNR and FQNEAQ (reference sequence). This CDR3 contains 14 residues. The DNA of the CDR3 is TGTGCCAGCAGCTTAGTGACGGGGGCCCACGAGCAGTACTTC. Amino acid sequence: CASSLVTGAHEQYF.

This clonotype showed up many times. The chain couples TRBV6-2 or TRBV6-3 to TRBJ2-5, with D unresolved. CDR1 MNHEY and CDR2 SVGEGT come from the germline V gene. This CDR3 comprises 11 residues. V was clipped by 4 bases and J by 5 bases, with 5 bases between them. As DNA, the CDR3 is TGTGCCAGCAGTTTAACGGAGACCCAGTACTTC. Its translation: CASSLTETQYF.

This rearrangement joins TRBV5-6 to TRBJ2-1; D is ambiguous. Looked up from germline, CDR1 is SGHDT and CDR2 is YYEEEE. The CDR3 is 16 residues long. V was trimmed by 1 base and J by 7 bases, leaving 18 bases between them. This CDR3 is CASSLTNGLARNEQFF. CDR3 sequence (DNA): TGTGCCAGCAGCTTGACTAACGGGCTGGCTAGGAATGAGCAGTTCTTC.

This clonotype was seen repeatedly, ten times or more. The chain recombines TRBV29-1 with TRBJ2-4, with 8 bases matching TRBD1. This CDR3 contains 12 residues. V dropped 7 bases and J dropped 6; count of bases not matched to a gene: 5. The V gene's germline CDR1 is SQVTM and CDR2 ANQGSEA. For the CDR3, the DNA is TGCAGCGCCGACAGGGGCGGAAACATTCAGTACTTC. It is translated as CSADRGGNIQYF.

The CDR3 protein is CASSYLTAAGLSTEAFF. The CDR3 nucleotides read TGTGCCAGCAGTTACCTTACAGCCGCGGGGTTGTCCACTGAAGCTTTCTTT. V usage is TRBV6-5 and J usage is TRBJ1-1; D is unresolved. The V gene lost 2 bases and the J gene lost 4 bases, with 20 bases spanning the gap. Looked up from germline, CDR1 is MNHEY and CDR2 is SVGAGI. The CDR3 contains 17 residues.

This clonotype was counted only a few times. The chain uses TRBV5-6 and TRBJ2-7; the D gene is possibly TRBD1 (6 bases). The V end lost 7 bases, the J end lost 0 bases, and 14 bases lay between the germline ends. Germline V gives CDR1 SGHDT, CDR2 YYEEEE. The CDR3 totals 14 residues. CDR3: CASQQGSSSYEQYF. CDR3 DNA: TGTGCCAGCCAACAGGGCTCGAGCTCCTACGAGCAGTACTTC.

About this clonotype: A much larger clone differs from this one at a single base, so this may be a read error. This sequence joins TRBV4-2 and TRBJ2-5, with TRBD2 matching over 8 bases. V lost 8 bases to trimming and J lost 2 bases; unmatched junction nucleotides: 22. Germline CDR1 LGHNA, CDR2 YNFKEQ. The CDR3 contains 19 residues. CDR3 nucleotide sequence: TGTGCCAGCTGCTCGGGTCTAGCGGGTTATTCCTCGTCACAAGAGACCCAGTACTTC. Protein product: CASCSGLAGYSSSQETQYF.

This clonotype was picked up a small number of times. The genes are TRBV6-5 and TRBJ1-6; D remains ambiguous. The CDR3 has 18 amino acids. The V gene's germline CDR1 is MNHEY and CDR2 SVGAGI. V dropped 6 bases and J dropped 0 bases, with 18 bases sitting between them. CDR3 in amino acids: CASSVSALPSSYNSPLHF. The CDR3 DNA reads as TGTGCCAGCAGCGTTAGTGCATTACCGAGCTCCTATAATTCACCCCTCCACTTT.

Comment on this clonotype: Relative to the germline gene, one junction end is altered; a read error may explain this. V is TRBV6-1 and J is TRBJ2-3; the match to TRBD1 covers 7 bases. Per the germline V gene, CDR1 is MNHNS and CDR2 is SASEGT. This CDR3 is built from 15 residues. CDR3 in DNA: TGTGCCGGCAGTGAAGCACTACAGGGGAGAGATACGCAGTATTTT. Translation: CAGSEALQGRDTQYF.

A few counts support this clonotype. The V and J genes are TRBV29-1 and TRBJ2-3; 9 nucleotides align to TRBD2. This CDR3 has 14 amino acids. Germline trimming cut 7 bases from V and 4 bases from J; bases unmatched to any gene: 9. Germline V gives CDR1 SQVTM, CDR2 ANQGSEA. The CDR3 bases are TGCAGCGCCGAGGGGCGGGAGGGACCAGATACGCAGTATTTT. It specifies CSAEGREGPDTQYF.

The CDR3 nucleotides are TGTGCCACCAGTAAAGTGGGGGAGTTCTTC. Translating gives CATSKVGEFF. The rearrangement uses TRBV24-1 and TRBJ2-1; D is tentatively TRBD1 or TRBD2 (5 bases each). V was pared by 6 bases and J by 14 bases, with 10 bases between. CDR1 is KGHDR and CDR2 is SFDVKD in the germline V gene. The CDR3 runs to 10 residues.

J is TRBJ2-5 and V is TRBV7-9, with D maybe TRBD1 (5 bases). Per the germline V gene, CDR1 is SEHNR and CDR2 is FQNEAQ (reference sequence). This CDR3 comprises 14 residues. V lost 3 bases and J lost 4, with 12 bases in between. This CDR3 is CASSLGDRSETQYF. In DNA, the CDR3 is TGTGCCAGCAGCTTGGGCGACAGATCAGAGACCCAGTACTTC.

The sample holds a few counts of this clonotype. This chain links TRBV14 with TRBJ2-2; TRBD1 agrees at 7 bases. The V and J ends lost 3 bases and 6 bases, in that order; junction bases with no gene match: 7. The CDR3 consists of 15 residues. The germline gives CDR1 SGHDN, CDR2 FVKESK. The CDR3 loop is CASSHGYRGAGELFF. CDR3 sequence (DNA): TGTGCCAGCAGCCATGGGTACAGGGGAGCCGGGGAGCTGTTTTTT.

This clonotype has only one observation. A read error may produce the germline difference seen at one junction end. The genes are TRBV12-3 or TRBV12-4 and TRBJ2-1, with D perhaps assigned TRBD1 or TRBD2 (6 bases each). The CDR3 is 16 amino acids. In nucleotides, the CDR3 is TGTACCAGCAGTTCCCATAGAGGGGGGAGACTCAATGAGCAGTTCTTC. Translating gives CTSSSHRGGRLNEQFF.

The CDR3, as DNA: TGTGCCAGCAGCCGACAGTTATCTGGGGCCACTGAAGCTTTCTTT. Amino acids: CASSRQLSGATEAFF. The chain uses TRBV7-9 and TRBJ1-1, with D maybe TRBD1 (5 bases). Germline V gene data show CDR1 as SEHNR and CDR2 as FQNEAQ (reference sequence). V was clipped by 5 bases and J by 4 bases, with 17 bases between them. The CDR3 has 15 amino acids.

The rearrangement joins TRBV14 to TRBJ1-1, with 7 nucleotides matching TRBD1. CDR3 length: 13 amino acids. CDR1 and CDR2 (germline): SGHDN, FVKESK. Losses at the gene ends were 6 bases for V and 4 bases for J; bases not matched to a gene: 5. CDR3 in amino acids: CASRLRGATEAFF. The CDR3 nucleotides read TGTGCCAGCAGGCTCAGGGGGGCCACTGAAGCTTTCTTT. The entire variable domain, with the rest obtained from reference TRBV14 and TRBJ1-1, is as follows: EAGVTQFPSHSVIEKGQTVTLRCDPISGHDNLYWYRRVMGKEIKFLLHFVKESKQDESGMPNNRFLAERTGGTYSTLKVQPAELEDSGVYFCASRLRGATEAFFGQGTRLTVV.

The count of this clonotype is one. A read error may be the cause here, since a much bigger clone is one base away. V gene TRBV6-5 combines with J gene TRBJ2-3, with a possible D match to TRBD2 (5 bases). The CDR3 is 15 residues long. Per the germline V gene, CDR1 is MNHEY and CDR2 is SVGAGI. The CDR3 loop is CASSLSKASKDTQCF. The CDR3 nucleotides are TGTGCCAGCAGCCTAAGTAAGGCTAGCAAAGATACGCAGTGTTTT.